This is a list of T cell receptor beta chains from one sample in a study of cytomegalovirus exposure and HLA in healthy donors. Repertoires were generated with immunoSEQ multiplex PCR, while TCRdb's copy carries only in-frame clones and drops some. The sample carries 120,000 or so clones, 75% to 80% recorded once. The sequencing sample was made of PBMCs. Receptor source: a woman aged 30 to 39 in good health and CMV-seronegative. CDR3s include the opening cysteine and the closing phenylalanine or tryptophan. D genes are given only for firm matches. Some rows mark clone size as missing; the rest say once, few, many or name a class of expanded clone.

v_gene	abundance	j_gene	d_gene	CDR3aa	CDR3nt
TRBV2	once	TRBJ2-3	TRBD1	CASRGQGSTDTQYF	TGTGCCAGCAGGGGACAGGGGAGCACAGATACGCAGTATTTT
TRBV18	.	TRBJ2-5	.	CASSPRVASETQYF	TGTGCCAGCTCACCGAGAGTAGCATCCGAGACCCAGTACTTC
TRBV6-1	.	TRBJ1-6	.	CASLLVQANSPLHF	TGTGCCAGCCTGCTGGTACAGGCCAATTCACCCCTCCACTTT
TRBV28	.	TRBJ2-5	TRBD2	CASSGGGRETQYF	TGTGCCAGCAGCGGGGGGGGCCGGGAGACCCAGTACTTC
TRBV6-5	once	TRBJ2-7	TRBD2	CASSYRGSRGSEQYF	TGTGCCAGCAGTTACCGCGGGAGTCGAGGGAGTGAGCAGTACTTC
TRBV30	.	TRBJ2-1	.	CAWSIRLDNEQFF	TGTGCCTGGAGTATCCGGCTAGACAATGAGCAGTTCTTC
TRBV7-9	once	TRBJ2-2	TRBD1	CASSMGQTGELFF	TGTGCCAGCAGCATGGGACAGACCGGGGAGCTGTTTTTT
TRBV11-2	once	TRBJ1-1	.	CASSDGVRAEAFF	TGTGCCAGCAGCGACGGGGTTAGGGCTGAAGCTTTCTTT
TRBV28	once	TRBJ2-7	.	CASSYRGLGEQYF	TGTGCCAGCAGTTACCGGGGGTTGGGCGAGCAGTACTTC
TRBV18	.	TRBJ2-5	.	CASSSQTGGETQYF	TGTGCCAGCTCATCCCAGACCGGAGGGGAGACCCAGTACTTC
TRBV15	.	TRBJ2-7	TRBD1	CATSGKTGGYEQYF	TGTGCCACCAGCGGCAAGACAGGGGGATACGAGCAGTACTTC
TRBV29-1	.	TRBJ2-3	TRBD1	CSAVGTGGTDTQYF	TGCAGCGCCGTAGGGACAGGTGGCACAGATACGCAGTATTTT
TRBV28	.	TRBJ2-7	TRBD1	CASSDTDGTGGQYF	TGTGCCAGCTCTGATACAGACGGGACAGGGGGGCAGTACTTC
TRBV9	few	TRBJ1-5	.	CASSSVPEGQPQHF	TGTGCCAGCAGCTCTGTCCCCGAGGGACAGCCCCAGCATTTT
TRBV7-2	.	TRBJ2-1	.	CASSFGAERYNEQFF	TGTGCCAGCAGCTTTGGAGCGGAACGCTACAATGAGCAGTTCTTC
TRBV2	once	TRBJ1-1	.	CATVGTEAFF	TGTGCCACGGTCGGCACTGAAGCTTTCTTT
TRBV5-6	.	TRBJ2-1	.	CASSLVLYNEQFF	TGTGCCAGCAGCTTGGTATTGTACAATGAGCAGTTCTTC
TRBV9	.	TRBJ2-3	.	CASSVEHSQTDTQYF	TGTGCCAGCAGCGTAGAACACAGTCAGACAGATACGCAGTATTTT
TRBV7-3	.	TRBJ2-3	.	CASSLYNTDTQYF	TGTGCCAGCAGCTTATATAACACAGATACGCAGTATTTT
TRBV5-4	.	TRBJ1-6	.	CASHNLFGTPNSPLHF	TGTGCCAGCCATAATTTATTCGGGACACCTAATTCACCCCTCCACTTT
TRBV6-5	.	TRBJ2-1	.	CASSYNPALGVNEQFF	TGTGCCAGCAGTTACAACCCGGCCTTGGGCGTCAATGAGCAGTTCTTC
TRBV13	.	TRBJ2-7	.	CASSPRGYEQYF	TGTGCCAGCAGCCCAAGAGGTTACGAGCAGTACTTC
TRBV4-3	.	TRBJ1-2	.	CASSQEGGGGRYGYTF	TGCGCCAGCAGCCAAGAGGGGGGTGGGGGGAGGTATGGCTACACCTTC
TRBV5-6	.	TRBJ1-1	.	CASTGIDTEAFF	TGTGCTAGCACGGGAATAGACACTGAAGCTTTCTTT
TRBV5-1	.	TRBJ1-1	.	CASSGVNGLNTEAFF	TGCGCCAGCAGCGGGGTTAACGGACTTAACACTGAAGCTTTCTTT
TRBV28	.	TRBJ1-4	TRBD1	CASRQTGRGLEKLFF	TGTGCCAGCAGACAAACCGGCAGGGGGCTTGAAAAACTGTTTTTT
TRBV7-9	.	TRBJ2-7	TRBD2	CASRSAGEGSYEQYF	TGTGCCAGCAGATCCGCGGGAGAGGGCTCCTACGAGCAGTACTTC
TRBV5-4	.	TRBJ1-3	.	CASSPRGGNTIYF	TGTGCCAGCAGCCCAAGGGGTGGAAACACCATATATTTT
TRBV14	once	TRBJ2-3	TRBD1	CASSQLTGGVDTQYF	TGTGCCAGCAGCCAACTGACAGGGGGAGTAGATACGCAGTATTTT
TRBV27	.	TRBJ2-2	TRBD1	CASNKQGAGTGELFF	TGTGCCAGCAATAAACAGGGGGCGGGCACCGGGGAGCTGTTTTTT
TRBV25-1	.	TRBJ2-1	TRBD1	CASSENRGHEQFF	TGTGCCAGCAGTGAAAACAGGGGCCATGAGCAGTTCTTC
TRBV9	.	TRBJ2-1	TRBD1	CASSARQGGNNEQFF	TGTGCCAGCAGCGCTCGACAGGGGGGGAACAATGAGCAGTTCTTC
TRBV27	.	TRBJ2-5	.	CASKPEGGFQETQYF	TGTGCCAGCAAACCCGAAGGGGGTTTCCAAGAGACCCAGTACTTC
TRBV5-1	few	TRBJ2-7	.	CASSLDNSYEQYF	TGCGCCAGCAGCTTGGACAACAGCTACGAGCAGTACTTC
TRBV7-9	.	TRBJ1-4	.	CASSSVQGNEKLFF	TGTGCCAGCAGCTCCGTACAGGGAAATGAAAAACTGTTTTTT
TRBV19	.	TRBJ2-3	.	CASSIADTQYF	TGTGCCAGTAGTATCGCAGATACGCAGTATTTT
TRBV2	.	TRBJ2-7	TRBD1	CASSENWTGGLGTYEQYF	TGTGCCAGCAGTGAGAACTGGACAGGGGGTCTTGGAACCTACGAGCAGTACTTC
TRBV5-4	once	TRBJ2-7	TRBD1	CASSLVGGGEQYF	TGTGCCAGCAGCTTGGTAGGGGGCGGGGAGCAGTACTTC
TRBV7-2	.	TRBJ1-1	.	CASSFRDTSTEAFF	TGTGCCAGCAGCTTTCGGGATACTAGCACTGAAGCTTTCTTT
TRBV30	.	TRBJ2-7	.	CAWRDRDKVYEQYF	TGTGCCTGGAGGGACCGGGACAAAGTCTACGAGCAGTACTTC
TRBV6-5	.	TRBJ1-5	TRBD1	CASSSQTGGGQPQHF	TGTGCCAGCAGTTCTCAGACAGGGGGCGGTCAGCCCCAGCATTTT
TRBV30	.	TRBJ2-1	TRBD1	CAWRQRDRPYNEQFF	TGTGCCTGGAGGCAACGGGACAGACCTTACAATGAGCAGTTCTTC
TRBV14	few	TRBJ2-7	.	CASSQDSAAGSYEQYF	TGTGCCAGCAGCCAAGATTCGGCTGCGGGCTCCTACGAGCAGTACTTC
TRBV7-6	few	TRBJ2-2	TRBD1	CASSLGGTDTGELFF	TGTGCCAGCAGCTTAGGAGGGACAGACACCGGGGAGCTGTTTTTT
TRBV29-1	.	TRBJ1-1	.	CSVNRDNTEAFF	TGCAGCGTCAACAGGGATAACACTGAAGCTTTCTTT
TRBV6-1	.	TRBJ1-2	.	CASSVGGYGYTF	TGTGCCAGCAGTGTGGGGGGCTATGGCTACACCTTC
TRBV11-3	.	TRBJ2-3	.	CASSRGGSADTQYF	TGTGCCAGCAGCCGTGGGGGGAGCGCAGATACGCAGTATTTT
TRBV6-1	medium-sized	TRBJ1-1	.	CATIERGNTEAFF	TGTGCCACCATAGAGCGGGGGAACACTGAAGCTTTCTTT
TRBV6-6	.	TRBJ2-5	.	CASRPQDLQETQYF	TGTGCCAGCAGACCCCAGGATCTCCAAGAGACCCAGTACTTC